A single sample is the source of the 7 T cell receptor beta chains below, sequenced in a study of T-cell memory formation after mild COVID-19. MiXCR, applied by TCRdb to the 5' RACE reads, yields one record per CDR3 protein. Of 100,000 to 150,000 distinct CDR3 sequences listed, approximately 5.9% are singletons. The material sequenced was PBMCs or a T cell subset sorted from them (not recorded which). These receptors were taken from an adult woman who had mild COVID-19 (a few samples of this study predate the infection). Cell type and time point are not known.

This clonotype appeared many times. The V gene is TRBV7-6, the J gene TRBJ2-1; D remains ambiguous. Trimming took off 1 base at V and 9 bases at J, with 10 bases between the two ends. There are 13 residues in the CDR3. CDR1 is SGHVS, CDR2 FNYEAQ, per germline. CDR3 DNA: TGTGCCAGCAGCTTAGGGGAAGTCAGTGAGCAGTTCTTC. It yields the protein CASSLGEVSEQFF.

This rearrangement joins TRBV20-1 to TRBJ2-2, with 9 bases matching TRBD1. With V trimmed by 5 bases and J by 1 base, 8 bases remained unmatched. The CDR3 extends over 16 amino acids. In germline, CDR1 is DFQATT, CDR2 SNEGSKA (reference sequence). The CDR3 loop is CSARPGGQGNTGELFF. The CDR3 DNA sequence: TGCAGTGCTCGCCCCGGGGGACAGGGGAACACCGGGGAGCTGTTTTTT.

This clonotype was found a few times. The chain has TRBV12-3 or TRBV12-4 and TRBJ2-5; TRBD1 is a possible D gene (6 bases). This CDR3 is built from 14 residues. Trimming left V 7 bases short and J 5 bases short, with 17 bases between. CDR3 sequence reads: CASNKGVSGETQYF. CDR3 nucleotide sequence: TGTGCCAGCAACAAGGGGGTATCGGGGGAGACCCAGTACTTC.

The gene calls are TRBV7-3 and TRBJ2-5, with 8 bases identical to TRBD2. CDR3 length: 16 residues. Per the germline V gene, CDR1 is SGHTA and CDR2 is FQGTGA. The J segment lost 5 bases and the V segment lost 5 bases, leaving 13 bases of the junction unmatched. The CDR3, as DNA: TGTGCCAGCAGCCCCTCTTCGGGGGGGCCGGGGGAGACCCAGTACTTC. Residues: CASSPSSGGPGETQYF.

The CDR3 nucleotides read TGTGCCACCAGCAGACAAAATGGGGAAGAGACCCAGTACTTC. This translates into CATSRQNGEETQYF. This rearrangement joins TRBV15 to TRBJ2-5; D is undetermined. Trimming shortened V by 2 bases and J by 3 bases, and 10 bases separated the two germline ends. This CDR3 region has 14 residues. Germline CDR1 and CDR2: LNHNV and YYDKDF (reference sequence).

This clonotype has more than one count but fewer than ten. The chain combines TRBV20-1 with TRBJ1-1; a weak D match, TRBD1 (5 bases). V lost 6 bases, J lost 6 bases, and 17 bases lay in between. Germline V gene sequence: CDR1 DFQATT, CDR2 SNEGSKA (reference sequence). The CDR3 is made up of 13 amino acids. The CDR3 region has the DNA TGCAGTGCAAACCATAGGGGCAGCGCTGAAGCTTTCTTT. This translates into CSANHRGSAEAFF.

V is TRBV29-1 and J is TRBJ2-1; possibly TRBD2 for D (5 bases). The CDR3 length is 11 residues. The germline V gene has CDR1 SQVTM and CDR2 ANQGSEA. Trimming left V 7 bases short and J 7 bases short, with 11 bases between. CDR3 nucleotides: TGCAGCGGCGTTCGGGGTAATGAGCAGTTCTTC. Residues: CSGVRGNEQFF.